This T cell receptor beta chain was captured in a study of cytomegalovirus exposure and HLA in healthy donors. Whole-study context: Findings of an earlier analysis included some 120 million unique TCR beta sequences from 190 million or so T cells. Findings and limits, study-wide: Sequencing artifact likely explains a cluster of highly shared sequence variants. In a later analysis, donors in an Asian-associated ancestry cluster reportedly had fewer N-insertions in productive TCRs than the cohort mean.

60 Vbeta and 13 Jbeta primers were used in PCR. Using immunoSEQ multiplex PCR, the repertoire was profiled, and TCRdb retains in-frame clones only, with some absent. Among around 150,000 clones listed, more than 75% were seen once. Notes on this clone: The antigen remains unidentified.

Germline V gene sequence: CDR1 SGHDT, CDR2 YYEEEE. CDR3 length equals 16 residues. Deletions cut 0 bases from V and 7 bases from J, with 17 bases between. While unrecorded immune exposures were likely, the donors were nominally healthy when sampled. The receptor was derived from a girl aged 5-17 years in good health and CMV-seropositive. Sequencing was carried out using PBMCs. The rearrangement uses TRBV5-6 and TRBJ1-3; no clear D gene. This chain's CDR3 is CASSLGHGGSGNTIYF. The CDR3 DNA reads TGTGCCAGCAGCTTGGGGCATGGAGGAAGTGGCAACACCATATATTTT.